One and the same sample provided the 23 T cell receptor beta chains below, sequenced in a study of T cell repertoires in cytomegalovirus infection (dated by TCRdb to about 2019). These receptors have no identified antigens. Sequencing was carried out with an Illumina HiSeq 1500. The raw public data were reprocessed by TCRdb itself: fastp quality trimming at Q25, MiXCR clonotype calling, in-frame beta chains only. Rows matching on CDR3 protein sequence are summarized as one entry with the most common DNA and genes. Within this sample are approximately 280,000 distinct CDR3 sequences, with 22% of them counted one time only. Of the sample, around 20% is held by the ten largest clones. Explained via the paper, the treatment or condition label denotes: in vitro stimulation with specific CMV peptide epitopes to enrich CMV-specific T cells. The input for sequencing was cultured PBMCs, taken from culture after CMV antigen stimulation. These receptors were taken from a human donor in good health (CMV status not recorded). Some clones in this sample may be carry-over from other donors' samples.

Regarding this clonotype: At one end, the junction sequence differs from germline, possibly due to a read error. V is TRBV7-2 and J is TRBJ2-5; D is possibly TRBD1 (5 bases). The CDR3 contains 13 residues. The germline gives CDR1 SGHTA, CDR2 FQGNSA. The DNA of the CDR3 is TGTGCCAGCAGCTTATCAGGACAAGAGACCCAGTGCTTC. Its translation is CASSLSGQETQCF. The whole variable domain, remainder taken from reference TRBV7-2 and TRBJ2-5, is GAGVSQSPSNKVTEKGKDVELRCDPISGHTALYWYRQSLGQGLEFLIYFQGNSAPDKSGLPSDRFSAERTGGSVSTLTIQRTQQEDSAVYLCASSLSGQETQCFGPGTRLLVL.

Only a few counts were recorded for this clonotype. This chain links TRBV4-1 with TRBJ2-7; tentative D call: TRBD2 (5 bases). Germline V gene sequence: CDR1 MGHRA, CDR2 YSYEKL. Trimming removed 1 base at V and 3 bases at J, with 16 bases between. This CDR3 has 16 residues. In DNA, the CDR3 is TGCGCCAGCAGCCAAGGAGGGAGCGAGCTTGTCTACGAGCAGTACTTC. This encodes CASSQGGSELVYEQYF.

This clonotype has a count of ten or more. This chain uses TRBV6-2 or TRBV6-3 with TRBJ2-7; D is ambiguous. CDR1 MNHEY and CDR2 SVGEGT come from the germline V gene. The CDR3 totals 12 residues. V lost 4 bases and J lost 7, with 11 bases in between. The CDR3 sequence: CASSFGSQEQYV. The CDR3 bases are TGTGCCAGCAGTTTTGGATCACAGGAGCAGTACGTC.

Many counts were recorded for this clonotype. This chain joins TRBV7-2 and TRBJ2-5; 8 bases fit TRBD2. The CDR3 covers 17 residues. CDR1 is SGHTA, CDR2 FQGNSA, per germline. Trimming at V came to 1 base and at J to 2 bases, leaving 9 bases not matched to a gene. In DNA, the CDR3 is TGTGCCAGCAGCTTAGGGGGTCTAGCGGGCCAACAAGAGACCCAGTACTTC. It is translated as CASSLGGLAGQQETQYF. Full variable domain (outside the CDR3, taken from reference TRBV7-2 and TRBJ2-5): GAGVSQSPSNKVTEKGKDVELRCDPISGHTALYWYRQSLGQGLEFLIYFQGNSAPDKSGLPSDRFSAERTGGSVSTLTIQRTQQEDSAVYLCASSLGGLAGQQETQYFGPGTRLLVL.

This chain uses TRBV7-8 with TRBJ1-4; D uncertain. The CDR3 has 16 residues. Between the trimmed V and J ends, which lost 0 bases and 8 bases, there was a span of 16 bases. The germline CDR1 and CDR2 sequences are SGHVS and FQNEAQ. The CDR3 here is CASSLAVGWSREKLFF. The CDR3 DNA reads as TGTGCCAGCAGCTTAGCGGTGGGATGGAGTCGGGAAAAACTGTTTTTT.

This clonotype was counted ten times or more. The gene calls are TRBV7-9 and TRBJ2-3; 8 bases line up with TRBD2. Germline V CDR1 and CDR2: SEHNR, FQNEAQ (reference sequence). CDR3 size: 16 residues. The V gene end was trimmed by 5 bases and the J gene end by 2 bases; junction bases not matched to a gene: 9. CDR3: CASSENSGIPTDTQYF. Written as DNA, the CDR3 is TGTGCCAGCAGCGAGAATAGCGGGATCCCCACAGATACGCAGTATTTT.

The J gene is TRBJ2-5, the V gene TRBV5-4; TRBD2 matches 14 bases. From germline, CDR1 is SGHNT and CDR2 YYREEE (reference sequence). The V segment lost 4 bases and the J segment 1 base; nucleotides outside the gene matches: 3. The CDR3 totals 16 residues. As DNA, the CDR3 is TGTGCCAGCAGCACCGGGACTAGCGGGAGCCAAGAGACCCAGTACTTC. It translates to CASSTGTSGSQETQYF.

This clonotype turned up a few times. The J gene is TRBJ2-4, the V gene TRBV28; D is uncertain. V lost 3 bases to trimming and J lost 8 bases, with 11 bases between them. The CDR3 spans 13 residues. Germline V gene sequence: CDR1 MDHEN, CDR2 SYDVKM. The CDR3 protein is CASSFSLKDIQYF. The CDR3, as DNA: TGTGCCAGCAGTTTTAGTCTGAAAGACATTCAGTACTTC.

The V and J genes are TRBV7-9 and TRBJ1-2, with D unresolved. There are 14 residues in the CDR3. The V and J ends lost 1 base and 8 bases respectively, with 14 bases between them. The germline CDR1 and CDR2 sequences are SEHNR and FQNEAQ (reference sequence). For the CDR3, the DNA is TGTGCCAGCAGCTTAGAACTATCCTATGCGGGCTACACCTTC. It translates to CASSLELSYAGYTF.

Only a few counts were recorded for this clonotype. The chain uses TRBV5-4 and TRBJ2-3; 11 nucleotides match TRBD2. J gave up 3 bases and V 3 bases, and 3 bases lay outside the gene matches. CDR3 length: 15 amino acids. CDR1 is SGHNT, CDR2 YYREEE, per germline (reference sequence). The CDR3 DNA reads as TGTGCCAGCAGCTCTAGCGGGAGGTCGACAGATACGCAGTATTTT. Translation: CASSSSGRSTDTQYF.

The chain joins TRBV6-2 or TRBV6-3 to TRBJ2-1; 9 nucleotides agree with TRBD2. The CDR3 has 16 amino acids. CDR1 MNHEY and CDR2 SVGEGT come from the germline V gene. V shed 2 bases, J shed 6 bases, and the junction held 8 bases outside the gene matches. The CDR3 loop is CASSYPRLAEINEQFF. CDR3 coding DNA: TGTGCCAGCAGTTACCCGAGACTAGCGGAAATCAATGAGCAGTTCTTC.

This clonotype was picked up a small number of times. This CDR3 reads CASSGTDRAYEQYF. For the CDR3, the DNA is TGTGCCAGCAGTGGGACGGACAGGGCCTACGAGCAGTACTTC. The gene calls are TRBV2 and TRBJ2-7; 8 bases map to TRBD1. J was trimmed by 2 bases and V by 4 bases; bases with no gene match: 4. Germline CDR1 is SNHLY and CDR2 is FYNNEI. The CDR3 runs 14 residues.

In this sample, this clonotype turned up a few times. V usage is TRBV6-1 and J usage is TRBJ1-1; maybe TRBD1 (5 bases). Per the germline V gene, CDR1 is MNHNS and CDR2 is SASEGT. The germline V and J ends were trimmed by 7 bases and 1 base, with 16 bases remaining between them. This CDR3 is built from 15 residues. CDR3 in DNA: TGTGCCAGCACCCCCGGGGGAATAGGGAACACTGAAGCTTTCTTT. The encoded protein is CASTPGGIGNTEAFF.

The CDR3 here is CASSLTGSHGYTF. The CDR3 region has the DNA TGTGCCAGCAGCTTAACCGGGTCCCATGGCTACACCTTC. This chain joins TRBV7-9 and TRBJ1-2; D is ambiguous. The germline CDR1 and CDR2 sequences are SEHNR and FQNEAQ (reference sequence). There are 13 residues in the CDR3. Deletions cut 2 bases from V and 6 bases from J, with 10 bases between.

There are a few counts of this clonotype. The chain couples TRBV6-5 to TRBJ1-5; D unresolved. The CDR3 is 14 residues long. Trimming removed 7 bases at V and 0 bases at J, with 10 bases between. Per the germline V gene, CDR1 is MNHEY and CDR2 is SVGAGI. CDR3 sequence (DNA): TGTGCCAGCACAAAATGGGGTAGCAATCAGCCCCAGCATTTT. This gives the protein CASTKWGSNQPQHF.

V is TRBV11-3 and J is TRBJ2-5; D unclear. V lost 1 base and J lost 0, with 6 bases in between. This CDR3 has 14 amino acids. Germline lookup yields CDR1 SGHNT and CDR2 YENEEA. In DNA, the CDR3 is TGTGCCAGCAGCTTAGGGGCAGACCAAGAGACCCAGTACTTC. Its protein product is CASSLGADQETQYF.

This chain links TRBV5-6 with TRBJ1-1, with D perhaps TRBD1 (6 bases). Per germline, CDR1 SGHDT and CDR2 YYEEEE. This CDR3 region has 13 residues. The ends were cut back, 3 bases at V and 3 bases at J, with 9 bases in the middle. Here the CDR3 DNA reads TGTGCCAGCAGCTGGGGGGGCGACACTGAAGCTTTCTTT. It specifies CASSWGGDTEAFF.

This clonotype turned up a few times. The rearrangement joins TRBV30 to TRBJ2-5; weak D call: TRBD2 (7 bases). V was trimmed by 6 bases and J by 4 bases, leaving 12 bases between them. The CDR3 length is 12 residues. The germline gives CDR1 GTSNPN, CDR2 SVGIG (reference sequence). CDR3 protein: CACRGGVETQYF. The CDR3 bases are TGTGCCTGCAGGGGAGGGGTAGAGACCCAGTACTTC.

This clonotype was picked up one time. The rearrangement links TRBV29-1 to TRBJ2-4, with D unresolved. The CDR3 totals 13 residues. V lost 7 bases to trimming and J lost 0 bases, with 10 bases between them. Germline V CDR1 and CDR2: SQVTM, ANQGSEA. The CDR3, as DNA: TGCAGCGGAACTGGGTTAGCCAAAAACATTCAGTACTTC. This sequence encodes CSGTGLAKNIQYF.

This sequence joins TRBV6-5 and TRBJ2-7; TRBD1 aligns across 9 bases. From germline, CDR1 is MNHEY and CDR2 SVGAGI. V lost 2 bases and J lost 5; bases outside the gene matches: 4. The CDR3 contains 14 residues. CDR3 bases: TGTGCCAGCAGTTACGCCGACAGGGGGGACGAGCAGTACTTC. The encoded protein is CASSYADRGDEQYF.

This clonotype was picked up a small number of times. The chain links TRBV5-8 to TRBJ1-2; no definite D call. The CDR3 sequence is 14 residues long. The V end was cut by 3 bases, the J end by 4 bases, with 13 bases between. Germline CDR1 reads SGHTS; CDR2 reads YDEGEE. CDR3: CASSSQTALYGYTF. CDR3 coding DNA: TGTGCCAGCAGCTCCCAGACGGCCCTCTATGGCTACACCTTC.

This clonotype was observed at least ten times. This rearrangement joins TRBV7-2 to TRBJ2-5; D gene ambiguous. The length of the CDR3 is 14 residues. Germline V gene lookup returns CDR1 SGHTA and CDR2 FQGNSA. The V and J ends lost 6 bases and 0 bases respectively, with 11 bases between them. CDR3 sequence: CASRTNRNQETQYF. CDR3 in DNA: TGTGCCAGCAGAACAAACAGAAACCAAGAGACCCAGTACTTC.

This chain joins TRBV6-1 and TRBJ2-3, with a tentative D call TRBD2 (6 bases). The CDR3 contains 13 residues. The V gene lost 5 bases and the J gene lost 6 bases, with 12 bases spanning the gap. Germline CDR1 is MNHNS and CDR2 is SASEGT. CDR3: CASSKDYPDTQYF. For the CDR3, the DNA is TGTGCCAGCAGTAAGGACTACCCGGATACGCAGTATTTT.